These 29 T cell receptor beta chains came from one sample sequenced in a study of T cell responses to AZD1222 COVID-19 vaccine. This table comes from immunoSEQ multiplex PCR, and its TCRdb copy is limited to in-frame clones, with some not included. The table includes 90,000 to 140,000 clones, 75% to 90% detected once. Sample: peripheral blood, taken 28 days after the second AZD1222 dose. The receptors derive from an adult who received the AZD1222 COVID-19 vaccine.

The gene calls are TRBV19 and TRBJ1-1; D gene ambiguous. The CDR3 has 16 amino acids. Per germline, CDR1 LNHDA and CDR2 SQIVND (reference sequence). The V end was cut by 0 bases, the J end by 0 bases, with 11 bases between. The CDR3 loop reads CASSIDLRMMNTEAFF. For the CDR3, the DNA is TGTGCCAGTAGTATAGATCTTCGGATGATGAACACTGAAGCTTTCTTT.

V and J are TRBV11-2 and TRBJ2-3; possibly TRBD2 for D (6 bases). V lost 5 bases and J lost 3, with 12 bases in between. CDR3 length equals 14 residues. Germline CDR1 SGHAT, CDR2 FQNNGV. This CDR3 is CASSPTRGTDTQYF. The CDR3 bases are TGTGCCAGCAGCCCGACTAGGGGTACAGATACGCAGTATTTT.

The genes are TRBV30 and TRBJ1-6; D is possibly TRBD1 (5 bases). This CDR3 contains 14 residues. Germline-derived CDR1 and CDR2 are GTSNPN and SVGIG (reference sequence). This CDR3 reads CASGTGRTNSPLHF. The CDR3 coding sequence is TGTGCGTCGGGAACGGGACGGACCAATTCACCCCTCCACTTT.

V and J are TRBV28 and TRBJ2-7; tentatively, D is TRBD1 (5 bases). V lost 2 bases to trimming and J lost 2 bases, with 10 bases between them. CDR3 size: 14 residues. In germline, CDR1 is MDHEN, CDR2 SYDVKM. The CDR3 DNA is TGTGCCAGCAGTTTAACAGGTTTTACCTACGAGCAGTACTTC. It codes for CASSLTGFTYEQYF.

This clone has a handful of counts. This chain uses TRBV7-3 with TRBJ2-3, with D unresolved. The germline gives CDR1 SGHTA, CDR2 FQGTGA. This CDR3 region has 13 residues. Trimming pared 2 bases from V and 5 bases from J, leaving 8 bases between. The CDR3 DNA sequence: TGTGCCAGCAGCTTAGGGGTTGGAGATACGCAGTATTTT. Translating it yields CASSLGVGDTQYF.

The CDR3 loop is CASSPGTSGTPYEQYF. The DNA for the CDR3 is TGTGCCAGCTCACCGGGGACTAGCGGGACCCCCTACGAGCAGTACTTC. V gene TRBV18 combines with J gene TRBJ2-7, with 13 bases aligning to TRBD2. From germline, CDR1 is KGHSH and CDR2 LQKENI. The trim removed 3 bases at V and 2 bases at J, leaving 4 bases unmatched. CDR3 length: 16 amino acids.

The J gene is TRBJ1-3, the V gene TRBV20-1, with 9 nucleotides matching TRBD1. The CDR3 length is 16 residues. The germline gives CDR1 DFQATT, CDR2 SNEGSKA (reference sequence). Losses at the gene ends were 3 bases for V and 4 bases for J; bases not matched to a gene: 10. Here the CDR3 DNA reads TGCAGTGCTAGTGCTCTCGGACAGGGGAGAGGAAACACCATATATTTT. This gives the protein CSASALGQGRGNTIYF.

V usage is TRBV30 and J usage is TRBJ1-1; D ambiguous. Germline V gene data show CDR1 as GTSNPN and CDR2 as SVGIG (reference sequence). Between the trimmed V and J ends, which lost 3 bases and 1 base, there was a span of 15 bases. The CDR3 has 15 residues. The CDR3 DNA reads as TGTGCCTGGAGGCCGGTTTTGGGTGCGAACACTGAAGCTTTCTTT. Its protein is CAWRPVLGANTEAFF.

This chain joins TRBV30 and TRBJ1-2; D is possibly TRBD1 (5 bases). Between the trimmed V and J ends, which lost 2 bases and 2 bases, there was a span of 12 bases. CDR1 GTSNPN and CDR2 SVGIG come from the germline V gene (reference sequence). The CDR3 is 14 amino acids. The CDR3 region is CAWSLSGANYGYTF. DNA for the CDR3: TGTGCCTGGAGTTTAAGCGGGGCCAACTATGGCTACACCTTC.

This clone was detected once. The chain uses TRBV6-5 and TRBJ1-2; possibly TRBD1 for D (5 bases). The CDR3 totals 13 residues. CDR1 MNHEY and CDR2 SVGAGI come from the germline V gene. Deletions cut 7 bases from V and 1 base from J, with 10 bases between. CDR3 bases: TGTGCCAGCACCGGAGGGGTTAACTATGGCTACACCTTC. Its translation: CASTGGVNYGYTF.

This chain uses TRBV6-5 with TRBJ2-1; the D gene is possibly TRBD2 (6 bases). The CDR3 is made up of 12 amino acids. V was clipped by 2 bases and J by 7 bases, with 6 bases between them. Germline CDR1 and CDR2: MNHEY and SVGAGI. The CDR3 reads CASSYGTNEQFF. The DNA for the CDR3 is TGTGCCAGCAGTTACGGGACTAATGAGCAGTTCTTC.

There are a few counts of this clone. The chain carries TRBV5-6 and TRBJ1-3; D uncertain. V was clipped by 2 bases and J by 1 base, with 10 bases between them. This CDR3 is built from 15 residues. Per the germline V gene, CDR1 is SGHDT and CDR2 is YYEEEE. This CDR3 reads CASSLTETSGNTIYF. CDR3 DNA: TGTGCCAGCAGCTTAACAGAGACGTCTGGAAACACCATATATTTT.

This chain joins TRBV5-4 and TRBJ2-7, with D possibly being TRBD2 (6 bases). Germline CDR1 and CDR2: SGHNT and YYREEE (reference sequence). CDR3 length: 15 residues. V lost 2 bases and J 2 bases, leaving 14 bases between the germline ends. The CDR3 sequence is CASSLYGSLAYEQYF. CDR3 nucleotides: TGTGCCAGCAGCTTATACGGGAGTCTTGCCTACGAGCAGTACTTC.

The V call is TRBV4-3, the J call TRBJ2-7, with D unresolved. Trimming pared 4 bases from V and 4 bases from J, leaving 5 bases between. The length of the CDR3 is 11 residues. In germline, CDR1 is LGHNA, CDR2 YSLEER. This CDR3 is CASSRGYEQYF. The CDR3 coding sequence is TGCGCCAGCAGCCGGGGATACGAGCAGTACTTC.

The V and J genes are TRBV30 and TRBJ2-1; 8 nucleotides align to TRBD1. The trim removed 2 bases at V and 6 bases at J, leaving 0 bases unmatched. Germline CDR1 reads GTSNPN; CDR2 reads SVGIG (reference sequence). The CDR3 spans 12 residues. This chain's CDR3 is CAWSTGGNEQFF. In DNA, the CDR3 is TGTGCCTGGAGTACAGGGGGCAATGAGCAGTTCTTC.

This chain links TRBV7-9 with TRBJ1-2, with 9 bases identical to TRBD1. Germline CDR1 reads SEHNR; CDR2 reads FQNEAQ (reference sequence). The CDR3 spans 14 residues. V gave up 5 bases and J gave up 4 bases; unmatched junction bases: 5. The CDR3 DNA sequence: TGTGCCAGCAGCCCCTCGGACAGGGGCTATGGCTACACCTTC. It yields the protein CASSPSDRGYGYTF.

This clone was recorded once. The J gene is TRBJ1-2, the V gene TRBV5-1; the D is unclear. The CDR3 totals 15 residues. Trimming took 0 bases from V and 5 from J, leaving 14 bases between them. Germline CDR1 SGHRS, CDR2 YFSETQ. CDR3 bases: TGCGCCAGCAGCTTGGCAGAGGGTTATCGGTATGGCTACACCTTC. It yields the protein CASSLAEGYRYGYTF.

The gene calls are TRBV18 and TRBJ2-1; D ambiguous. Trimming took 5 bases from V and 9 from J, leaving 14 bases between them. The CDR3 is 13 amino acids. CDR1 KGHSH and CDR2 LQKENI come from the germline V gene. The DNA of the CDR3 is TGTGCCAGCTCATCTGATATTACGGGTGAGCAGTTCTTC. Translated, it gives CASSSDITGEQFF. Full variable domain (outside the CDR3, taken from reference TRBV18 and TRBJ2-1): NAGVMQNPRHLVRRRGQEARLRCSPMKGHSHVYWYRQLPEEGLKFMVYLQKENIIDESGMPKERFSAEFPKEGPSILRIQQVVRGDSAAYFCASSSDITGEQFFGPGTRLTVL.

This chain connects TRBV9 to TRBJ1-1; the D gene is possibly TRBD1 (5 bases). The germline gives CDR1 SGDLS, CDR2 YYNGEE. V lost 0 bases and J 3 bases, leaving 15 bases between the germline ends. CDR3 length: 16 residues. CDR3 residues: CASSVVGDLGHTEAFF. DNA for the CDR3: TGTGCCAGCAGCGTAGTAGGGGACCTCGGACACACTGAAGCTTTCTTT.

The chain has TRBV28 and TRBJ2-7, with D perhaps TRBD1 or TRBD2 (5 bases each). V lost 7 bases to trimming and J lost 7 bases, with 20 bases between them. CDR1 and CDR2 from the germline V gene are MDHEN and SYDVKM. The CDR3 sequence is 14 residues long. The CDR3 bases are TGTGCCAGCAAGTCGGGGCTCCCTAGATTTGAGCAGTACTTC. Amino acid sequence: CASKSGLPRFEQYF.

J is TRBJ2-5 and V is TRBV5-6; possible D gene TRBD1, 6 bases. The CDR3 spans 16 residues. Between the trimmed V and J ends, which lost 1 base and 0 bases, there was a span of 13 bases. Germline loops: CDR1 SGHDT, CDR2 YYEEEE. The CDR3 reads CASSLLAGANQETQYF. CDR3 DNA sequence: TGTGCCAGCAGCTTGTTGGCAGGGGCCAACCAAGAGACCCAGTACTTC.

The count of this clone is one. The J gene is TRBJ1-1, the V gene TRBV7-2, with D possibly TRBD1 on 6 matching bases. CDR3 length: 14 amino acids. V was pared by 3 bases and J by 2 bases, with 10 bases between. Germline assignment: CDR1 SGHTA and CDR2 FQGNSA. The CDR3 loop is CASSLGTYNTEAFF. In DNA, the CDR3 is TGTGCCAGCAGCTTGGGGACATATAACACTGAAGCTTTCTTT.

The chain's CDR3 is CASSLGQGDTGELFF. The CDR3 DNA sequence: TGCGCCAGCAGCCTGGGACAGGGGGACACCGGGGAGCTGTTTTTT. This sequence joins TRBV4-1 and TRBJ2-2; the match to TRBD1 covers 11 bases. The CDR3 loop spans 15 amino acids. Germline loops: CDR1 MGHRA, CDR2 YSYEKL. V was pared by 4 bases and J by 3 bases, with 1 base of the junction left unmatched.

V and J are TRBV27 and TRBJ1-6; tentative D call: TRBD1 (6 bases). The CDR3 contains 16 residues. Germline V CDR1 and CDR2: MNHEY, SMNVEV (reference sequence). Deletions cut 6 bases from V and 8 bases from J, with 20 bases between. The CDR3 region is CASSLQGRGRDSPLHF. The DNA for the CDR3 is TGTGCCAGCAGCCTACAGGGCCGGGGTAGGGATTCACCCCTCCACTTT.

A word on this clone: The same CDR3 can be traced to other DNA sequences in this sample. This rearrangement joins TRBV19 to TRBJ1-1; weak D call: TRBD1 (5 bases). V lost 1 base to trimming and J lost 1 base, with 7 bases between them. Germline V CDR1 and CDR2: LNHDA, SQIVND (reference sequence). The CDR3 consists of 14 residues. CDR3: CASSIGQPNTEAFF. CDR3 coding DNA: TGTGCCAGTAGTATAGGACAGCCGAACACTGAAGCTTTCTTT.

This clone was recorded a few times. This chain uses TRBV29-1 with TRBJ1-1; 8 positions agree with TRBD1. Germline assignment: CDR1 SQVTM and CDR2 ANQGSEA. The CDR3 has 11 amino acids. V was pared by 0 bases and J by 14 bases, with 5 bases of the junction left unmatched. The CDR3 spells CSVEDGTGRFF. Written as DNA, the CDR3 is TGCAGCGTTGAAGATGGGACAGGCCGGTTCTTT. Variable domain in full (rest from reference TRBV29-1 and TRBJ1-1): SAVISQKPSRDICQRGTSLTIQCQVDSQVTMMFWYRQQPGQSLTLIATANQGSEATYESGFVIDKFPISRPNLTFSTLTVSNMSPEDSSIYLCSVEDGTGRFFGQGTRLTVV.

This chain joins TRBV4-3 and TRBJ2-7; the D is unclear. The V gene lost 1 base and the J gene lost 1 base, with 8 bases spanning the gap. Germline V gene sequence: CDR1 LGHNA, CDR2 YSLEER. CDR3 length equals 14 residues. CDR3 region: CASSQGPGSYEQYF. The DNA of the CDR3 is TGCGCCAGCAGCCAAGGCCCCGGATCCTACGAGCAGTACTTC.

This sequence joins TRBV28 and TRBJ1-2; tentatively, D is TRBD1 (5 bases). The CDR3 loop spans 14 amino acids. Trimming took 6 bases from V and 4 from J, leaving 15 bases between them. The germline V gene encodes CDR1 MDHEN and CDR2 SYDVKM. CDR3 sequence: CASSGRVIGYGYTF. The CDR3 coding sequence is TGTGCCAGCAGCGGCAGGGTGATCGGCTATGGCTACACCTTC.

V gene TRBV7-8 combines with J gene TRBJ1-1; 9 nucleotides match TRBD1. Germline CDR1 SGHVS, CDR2 FQNEAQ. The CDR3 length is 14 residues. V trimming: 5 bases; J trimming: 4 bases; junction bases outside the gene matches: 5. Written as DNA, the CDR3 is TGTGCCAGCAGCCGTCTGACAGGGGGCACTGAAGCTTTCTTT. This sequence encodes CASSRLTGGTEAFF.